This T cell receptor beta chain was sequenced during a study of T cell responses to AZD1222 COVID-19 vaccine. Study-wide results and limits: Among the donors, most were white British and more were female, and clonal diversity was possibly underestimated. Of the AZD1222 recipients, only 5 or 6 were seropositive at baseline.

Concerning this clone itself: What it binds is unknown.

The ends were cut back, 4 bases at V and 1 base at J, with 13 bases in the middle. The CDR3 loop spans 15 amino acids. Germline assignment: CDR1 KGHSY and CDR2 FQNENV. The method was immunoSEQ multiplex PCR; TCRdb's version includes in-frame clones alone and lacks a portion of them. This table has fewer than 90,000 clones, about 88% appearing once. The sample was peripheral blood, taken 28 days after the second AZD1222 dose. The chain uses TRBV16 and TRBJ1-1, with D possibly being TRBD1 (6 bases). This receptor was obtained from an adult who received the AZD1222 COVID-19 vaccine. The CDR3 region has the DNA TGTGCCAGCAGCCGAAGGGAGACAGGGAACACTGAAGCTTTCTTT. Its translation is CASSRRETGNTEAFF.